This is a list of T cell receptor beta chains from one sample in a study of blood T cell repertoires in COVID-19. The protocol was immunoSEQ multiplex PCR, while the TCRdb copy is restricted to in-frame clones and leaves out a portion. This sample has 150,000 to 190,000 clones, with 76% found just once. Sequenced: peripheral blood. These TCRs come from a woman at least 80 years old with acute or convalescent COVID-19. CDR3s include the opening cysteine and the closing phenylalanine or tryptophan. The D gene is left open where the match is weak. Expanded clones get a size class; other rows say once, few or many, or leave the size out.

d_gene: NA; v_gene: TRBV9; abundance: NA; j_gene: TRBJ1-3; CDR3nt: TGTGCCAGCAGCGCGGCAGGGCAGTCTGGAAACACCATATATTTT; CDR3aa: CASSAAGQSGNTIYF
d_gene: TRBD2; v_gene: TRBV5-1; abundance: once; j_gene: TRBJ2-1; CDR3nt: TGCGCCAGCAGCTTGGATTCTAGCGGGAGTCTTGAGCAGTTCTTC; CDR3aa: CASSLDSSGSLEQFF
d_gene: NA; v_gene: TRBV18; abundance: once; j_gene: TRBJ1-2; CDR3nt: TGTGCCAGCTCACCGGGAGGTGGCTACACCTTC; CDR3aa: CASSPGGGYTF
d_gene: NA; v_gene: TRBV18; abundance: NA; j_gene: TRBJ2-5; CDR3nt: TGTGCCAGCTCACCCTTGGACACACAAGAGACCCAGTACTTC; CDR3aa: CASSPLDTQETQYF
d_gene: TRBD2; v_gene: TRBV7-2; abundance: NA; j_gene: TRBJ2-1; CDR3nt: TGTGCCAGCAGCCCACTAGCGGACTACAATGAGCAGTTCTTC; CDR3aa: CASSPLADYNEQFF
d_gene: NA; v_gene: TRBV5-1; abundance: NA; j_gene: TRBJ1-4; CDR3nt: TGCGCCAGCAGCTCTCAACAGGGTTCTAATGAAAAACTGTTTTTT; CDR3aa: CASSSQQGSNEKLFF
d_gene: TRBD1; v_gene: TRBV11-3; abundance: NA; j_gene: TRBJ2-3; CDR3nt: TGTGCCAGCTCCCCGGGACAGGGGTCAGATACGCAGTATTTT; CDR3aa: CASSPGQGSDTQYF
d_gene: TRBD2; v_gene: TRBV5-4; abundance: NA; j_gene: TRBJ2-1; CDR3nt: TGTGCCAGCAGCTGGACTAGCGGGAGGGCCTACAATGAGCAGTTCTTC; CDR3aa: CASSWTSGRAYNEQFF
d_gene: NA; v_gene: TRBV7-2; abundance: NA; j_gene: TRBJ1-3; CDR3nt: TGTGCCAGCAGCTCAAGCCCTACAGGGACTGGAAACACCATATATTTT; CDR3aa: CASSSSPTGTGNTIYF
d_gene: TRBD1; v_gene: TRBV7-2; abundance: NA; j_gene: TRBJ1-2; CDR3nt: TGTGCCAGCAGCCCGTGGACAGGGGGCGACTATGGCTACACCTTC; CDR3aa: CASSPWTGGDYGYTF
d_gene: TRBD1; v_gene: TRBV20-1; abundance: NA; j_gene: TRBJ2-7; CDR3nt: TGCAGTGCTACGACAGGGGTCGGCGCGCACTTC; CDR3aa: CSATTGVGAHF
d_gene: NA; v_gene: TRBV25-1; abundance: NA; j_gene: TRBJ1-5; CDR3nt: TGTGCCAGCGGTGGAGCCTTCAATCAGCCCCAGCATTTT; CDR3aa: CASGGAFNQPQHF
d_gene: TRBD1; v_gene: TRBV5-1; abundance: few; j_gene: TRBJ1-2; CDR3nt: TGCGCCAGCAGCCCGGACAGGGGAGGCTATGGCTACACCTTC; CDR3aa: CASSPDRGGYGYTF
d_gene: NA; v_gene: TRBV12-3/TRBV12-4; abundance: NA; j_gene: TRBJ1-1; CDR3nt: TGTGCCAGCAGCCTTCTAAGAGGCGAAGCTTTCTTT; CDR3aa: CASSLLRGEAFF
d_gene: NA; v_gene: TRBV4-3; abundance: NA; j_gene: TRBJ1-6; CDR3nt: TGCGCCAGCAGCCACGGATTGGACAGAAATTCACCCCTCCACTTT; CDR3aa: CASSHGLDRNSPLHF
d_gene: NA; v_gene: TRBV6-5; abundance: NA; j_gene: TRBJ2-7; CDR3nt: TGTGCCAGCAGTTCTGGACAGAGGAACGAGCAGTACTTC; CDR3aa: CASSSGQRNEQYF
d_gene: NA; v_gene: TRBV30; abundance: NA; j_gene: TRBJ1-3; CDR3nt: TGTGCCTGGAGAGCCGGGCCGGGGGGTGGAAACACCATATATTTT; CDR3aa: CAWRAGPGGGNTIYF
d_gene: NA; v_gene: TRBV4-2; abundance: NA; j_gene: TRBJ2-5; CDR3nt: TGTGCCAGCAGCCAAGAAAGGACAATCGAGACCCAGTACTTC; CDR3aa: CASSQERTIETQYF
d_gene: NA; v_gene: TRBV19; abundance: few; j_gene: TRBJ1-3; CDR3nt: TGTGCCAGTAGCGACAGGCGATCTGGAAACACCATATATTTT; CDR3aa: CASSDRRSGNTIYF
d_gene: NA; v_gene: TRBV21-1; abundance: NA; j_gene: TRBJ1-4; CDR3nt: TGTGCCAGCAGCAAAAGGGTAGGGGATAATGAAAAACTGTTTTTT; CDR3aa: CASSKRVGDNEKLFF
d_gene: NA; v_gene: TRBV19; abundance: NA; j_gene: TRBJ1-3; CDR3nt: TGTGCCAGCACTGCCGTAATCTCTGGAAACACCATATATTTT; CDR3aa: CASTAVISGNTIYF
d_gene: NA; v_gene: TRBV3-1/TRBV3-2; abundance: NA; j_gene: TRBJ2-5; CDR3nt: TGTGCCAGCAGCCAAGGAGGCGGGGGCAGAGTGACCCAGTACTTC; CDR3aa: CASSQGGGGRVTQYF
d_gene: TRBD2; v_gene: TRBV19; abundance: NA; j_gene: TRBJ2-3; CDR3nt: TGTGCCAGTAGCACTCCCGGGACTAGCGGGGGCACAGATACGCAGTATTTT; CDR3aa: CASSTPGTSGGTDTQYF
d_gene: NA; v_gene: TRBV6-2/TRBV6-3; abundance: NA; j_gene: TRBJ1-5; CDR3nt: TGTGCCAGCAGTTACCCATACGGGGATAGCAATCAGCCCCAGCATTTT; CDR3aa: CASSYPYGDSNQPQHF
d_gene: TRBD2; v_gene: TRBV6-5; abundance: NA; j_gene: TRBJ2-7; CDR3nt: TGTGCCAGCACCTACCTGGCGGCGGGGGGCGAGCAGTACTTC; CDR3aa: CASTYLAAGGEQYF
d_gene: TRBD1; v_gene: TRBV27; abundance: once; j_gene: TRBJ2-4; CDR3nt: TGTGCCAGCAGGGGACAGGGGGAAAACATTCAGTACTTC; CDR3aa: CASRGQGENIQYF
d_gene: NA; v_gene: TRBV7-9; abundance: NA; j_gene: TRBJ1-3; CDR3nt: TGTGCCAGCAGCTTAAACAGGGTCGGAAACACCATATATTTT; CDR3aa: CASSLNRVGNTIYF
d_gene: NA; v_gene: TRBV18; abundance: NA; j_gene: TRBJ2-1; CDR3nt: TGTGCCAGCTCACCAGCGGGGAAGGAAACCTACAATGAGCAGTTCTTC; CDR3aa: CASSPAGKETYNEQFF
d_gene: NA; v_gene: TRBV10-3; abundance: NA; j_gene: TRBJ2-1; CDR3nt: TGTGCCATCAGTGACCAATGGTCAGGGGGGCCTCTGGATGAGCAGTTCTTC; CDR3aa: CAISDQWSGGPLDEQFF
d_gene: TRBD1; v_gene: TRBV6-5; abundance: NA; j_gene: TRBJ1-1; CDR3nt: TGTGCCAGCAGTACAGACAGGGGGAACACTGAAGCTTTCTTT; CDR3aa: CASSTDRGNTEAFF
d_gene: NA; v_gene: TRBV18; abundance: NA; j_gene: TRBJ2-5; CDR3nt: TGTGCCAGCTCACCAGACAGGCAAGAGACCCAGTACTTC; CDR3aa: CASSPDRQETQYF
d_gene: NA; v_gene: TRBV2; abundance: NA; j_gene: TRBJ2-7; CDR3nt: TGTGCCAGCAGTGACCCTAAGGGGGAAGGTTTCTACGAGCAGTACTTC; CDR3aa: CASSDPKGEGFYEQYF
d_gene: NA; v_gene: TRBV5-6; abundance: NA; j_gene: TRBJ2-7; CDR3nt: TGTGCCAGCAGCTTGGATAGGGGGATGGAGCAGTACTTC; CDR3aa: CASSLDRGMEQYF
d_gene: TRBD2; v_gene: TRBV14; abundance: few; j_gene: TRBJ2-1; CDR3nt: TGTGCCAGCAGCGCAAGAGTGGGACTAGCGGGATGGAGCTCCTACAATGAGCAGTTCTTC; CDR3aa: CASSARVGLAGWSSYNEQFF
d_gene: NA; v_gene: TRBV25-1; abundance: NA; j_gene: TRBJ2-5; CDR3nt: TGTGCCAGCAGCGGATCAGGAGAGACCCAGTACTTC; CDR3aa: CASSGSGETQYF
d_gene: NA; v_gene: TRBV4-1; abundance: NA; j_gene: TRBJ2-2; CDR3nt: TGCGCCAGCAGCCAAGGGGAGAGATCCACCGGGGAGCTGTTTTTT; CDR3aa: CASSQGERSTGELFF
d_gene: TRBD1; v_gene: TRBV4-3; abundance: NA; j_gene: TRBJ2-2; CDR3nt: TGCGCCAGCAGCCAGGAACAGGGGAAGGCCGGGGAGCTGTTTTTT; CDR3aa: CASSQEQGKAGELFF
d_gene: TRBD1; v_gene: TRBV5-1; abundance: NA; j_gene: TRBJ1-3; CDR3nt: TGCGCCAGCAGCTTGACTGACAGGGTGTCTGGAAACACCATATATTTT; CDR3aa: CASSLTDRVSGNTIYF
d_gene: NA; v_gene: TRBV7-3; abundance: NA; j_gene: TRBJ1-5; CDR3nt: TGTGCCAGCAGCCTTGCTGTCGGTCAGCCCCAGCATTTT; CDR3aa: CASSLAVGQPQHF
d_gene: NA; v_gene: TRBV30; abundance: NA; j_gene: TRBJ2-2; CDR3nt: TGTGCCTGGAGTGTACCGGGTCCGAACACCGGGGAGCTGTTTTTT; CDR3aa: CAWSVPGPNTGELFF
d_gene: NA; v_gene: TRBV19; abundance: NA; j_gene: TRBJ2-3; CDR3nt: TGTGCCAGCCTCGGGACTCCCGGCACAGATACGCAGTATTTT; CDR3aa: CASLGTPGTDTQYF
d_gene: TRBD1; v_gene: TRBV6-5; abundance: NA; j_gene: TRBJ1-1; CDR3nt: TGTGCCAGCAGTCGGGGACAGGGGCCCTCAGAAGCTTTCTTT; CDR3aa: CASSRGQGPSEAFF
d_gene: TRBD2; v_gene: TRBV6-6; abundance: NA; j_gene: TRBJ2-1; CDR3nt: TGTGCCAGCAGTGCCAGCGGGAGAGGGTATGAGCAGTTCTTC; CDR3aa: CASSASGRGYEQFF
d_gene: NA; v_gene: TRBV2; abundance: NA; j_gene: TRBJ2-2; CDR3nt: TGTGCCAGCAATAGCGACCTCCAGGGGGGGGAGCTGTTTTTT; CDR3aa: CASNSDLQGGELFF
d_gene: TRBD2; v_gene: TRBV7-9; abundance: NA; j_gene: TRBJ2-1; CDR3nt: TGTGCCAGCAGCTTAATCTGGACTAGCGGGGGGGTCGACAATGAGCAGTTCTTC; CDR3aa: CASSLIWTSGGVDNEQFF
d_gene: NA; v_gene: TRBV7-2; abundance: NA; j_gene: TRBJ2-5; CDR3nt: TGTGCCAGCAGCTTAGACCACGGGGGTCAAGAGACCCAGTACTTC; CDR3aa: CASSLDHGGQETQYF
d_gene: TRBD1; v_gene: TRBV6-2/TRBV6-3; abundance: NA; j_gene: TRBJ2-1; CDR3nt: TGTGCCAGCAGTACTCGGGACAGGGCCTACAATGAGCAGTTCTTC; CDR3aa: CASSTRDRAYNEQFF
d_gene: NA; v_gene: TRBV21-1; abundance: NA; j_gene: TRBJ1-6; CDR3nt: TGTGCCAGCAGCAACGGGCACCCCCTGCGGGCCCTCCACTTT; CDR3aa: CASSNGHPLRALHF
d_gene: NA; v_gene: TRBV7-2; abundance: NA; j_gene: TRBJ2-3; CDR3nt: TGTGCCAGCAGCTCCGCGAGGGGCACAGATACGCAGTATTTT; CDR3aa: CASSSARGTDTQYF
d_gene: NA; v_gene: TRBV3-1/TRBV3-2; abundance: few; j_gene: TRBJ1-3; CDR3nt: TGTGCCAGCAGCCCAGGAAGCTCTGGAAACACCATATATTTT; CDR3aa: CASSPGSSGNTIYF
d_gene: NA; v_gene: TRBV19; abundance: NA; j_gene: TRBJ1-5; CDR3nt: TGTGCCAGTAGTCTTCAGGGTGGCAATCAGCCCCAGCATTTT; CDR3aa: CASSLQGGNQPQHF
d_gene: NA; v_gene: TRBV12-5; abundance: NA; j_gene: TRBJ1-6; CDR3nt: TGTGCTAGTGGTTCGTGGGACACCCCGAATAATTCACCCCTCCACTTT; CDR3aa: CASGSWDTPNNSPLHF
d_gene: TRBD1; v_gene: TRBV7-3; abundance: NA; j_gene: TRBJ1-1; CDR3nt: TGTGCCAGCAGCCCGCAGACAGGGGAAGCTTTCTTT; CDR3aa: CASSPQTGEAFF
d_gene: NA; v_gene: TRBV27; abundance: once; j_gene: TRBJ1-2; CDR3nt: TGTGCCAGCAGTTTTTCGGGGGGCGAGAGAGGCTACACCTTC; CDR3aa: CASSFSGGERGYTF
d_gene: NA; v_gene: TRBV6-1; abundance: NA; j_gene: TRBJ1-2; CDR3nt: TGTGCCAGCAGTGAATGGGCAGGGGATTACTATGGCTACACCTTC; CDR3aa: CASSEWAGDYYGYTF